These 32 T cell receptor beta chains were sequenced from one sample in a study of T cell responses to AZD1222 COVID-19 vaccine. Repertoires were generated with immunoSEQ multiplex PCR, while TCRdb's copy carries only in-frame clones and drops some. The table shows about 100,000 clones, with roughly 86% occurring only once. The input for sequencing was peripheral blood, taken on day 0 of MenACWY control vaccination. These receptor sequences come from an adult in good health.

Only a few counts were recorded for this clone. This sequence joins TRBV10-2 and TRBJ1-6; D gene unclear. This CDR3 is 11 amino acids long. Germline V CDR1 and CDR2: WSHSY, SAAADI. V was clipped by 2 bases and J by 8 bases, with 1 base between them. In DNA, the CDR3 is TGCGCCAGCAGTGAGGATTCACCCCTCCACTTT. Translating gives CASSEDSPLHF.

This chain connects TRBV18 to TRBJ2-5; no reliable D call. V lost 0 bases, J lost 1 base, and 6 bases lay in between. The CDR3 runs 14 residues. Germline loops: CDR1 KGHSH, CDR2 LQKENI. The CDR3 region is CASSPPNSQETQYF. The CDR3 DNA reads TGTGCCAGCTCACCACCTAACTCCCAAGAGACCCAGTACTTC.

The gene calls are TRBV10-1 and TRBJ2-2; D remains ambiguous. This CDR3 has 12 residues. The germline CDR1 and CDR2 sequences are WNHNN and SYGVQD (reference sequence). V was shortened by 2 bases and J by 6 bases, with 4 bases between the two germline ends. The CDR3 protein is CASSEPAGELFF. The CDR3 bases are TGCGCCAGCAGTGAGCCCGCCGGGGAGCTGTTTTTT.

This chain joins TRBV10-2 and TRBJ2-5, with D unclear. Trimming stripped 3 bases from V and 2 bases from J, with 10 bases between. Germline loops: CDR1 WSHSY, CDR2 SAAADI. The CDR3 sequence is 14 residues long. The CDR3 DNA is TGCGCCAGCAGTGATCAATACAGTCAAGAGACCCAGTACTTC. Protein sequence: CASSDQYSQETQYF.

The chain has TRBV19 and TRBJ1-4; weak D call: TRBD1 (5 bases). Germline CDR1 reads LNHDA; CDR2 reads SQIVND (reference sequence). Trimming took 7 bases from V and 5 from J, leaving 20 bases between them. This CDR3 is built from 16 residues. The CDR3 region is CASNPGDHAGNEKLFF. As DNA, the CDR3 is TGTGCCAGTAATCCCGGGGACCACGCGGGGAATGAAAAACTGTTTTTT.

CDR3 bases: TGTGCCAGCAGCCTCTCTATGCCACATTCCTACACCTTC. Its translation is CASSLSMPHSYTF. The chain combines TRBV3-1 (or the pseudogene TRBV3-2) with TRBJ1-2; D not certain. Germline CDR1 LGHDT, CDR2 YNNKEL (reference sequence). The CDR3 runs 13 residues. The germline V and J ends were trimmed by 4 bases and 10 bases, with 16 bases remaining between them.

This clone was detected only once. This rearrangement joins TRBV5-1 to TRBJ2-5; D call uncertain. Trimming pared 0 bases from V and 1 base from J, leaving 4 bases between. Germline CDR1 reads SGHRS; CDR2 reads YFSETQ. The CDR3 totals 13 residues. CDR3: CASSLDLQETQYF. The CDR3 DNA follows: TGCGCCAGCAGCTTGGATCTCCAAGAGACCCAGTACTTC.

V is TRBV6-5 and J is TRBJ2-1; 8 positions agree with TRBD2. This CDR3 comprises 14 residues. V gave up 6 bases and J gave up 7 bases; unmatched junction bases: 8. Germline V gives CDR1 MNHEY, CDR2 SVGAGI. The CDR3 spells CASRAGDRGNEQFF. For the CDR3, the DNA is TGTGCCAGCAGAGCGGGAGACCGGGGGAATGAGCAGTTCTTC.

The genes are TRBV28 and TRBJ1-4; 7 positions agree with TRBD1. Germline V gene lookup returns CDR1 MDHEN and CDR2 SYDVKM. The V segment lost 9 bases and the J segment 8 bases; nucleotides outside the gene matches: 6. This CDR3 has 12 residues. CDR3 in DNA: TGTGCCAGTCAGGGGGTTGAGGAAAAACTGTTTTTT. Protein: CASQGVEEKLFF.

CDR3: CASSSNPSARADTQYF. CDR3 nucleotide sequence: TGTGCCAGCAGCTCGAACCCTAGCGCACGGGCAGATACGCAGTATTTT. The rearrangement joins TRBV5-4 to TRBJ2-3; D might be TRBD2 (6 bases). Germline CDR1 reads SGHNT; CDR2 reads YYREEE (reference sequence). The V gene lost 3 bases and the J gene lost 4 bases, with 18 bases spanning the gap. CDR3 length: 16 residues.

As regards this clone: The sample has other DNA sequences that encode this CDR3 too. The chain links TRBV5-1 to TRBJ2-7; D is undetermined. CDR1 is SGHRS, CDR2 YFSETQ, per germline. With 0 bases removed from V and 2 bases from J, the gap between germline ends came to 6 bases. The CDR3 totals 13 residues. This chain's CDR3 is CASSLATAYEQYF. DNA of the CDR3: TGCGCCAGCAGCTTGGCCACCGCCTACGAGCAGTACTTC.

The chain carries TRBV7-2 and TRBJ2-3; 13 nucleotides line up with TRBD2. There are 17 residues in the CDR3. The germline V gene encodes CDR1 SGHTA and CDR2 FQGNSA. V gave up 1 base and J gave up 5 bases; unmatched junction bases: 6. CDR3: CASSLVRLAGGVDTQYF. DNA for the CDR3: TGTGCCAGCAGCTTAGTGAGACTAGCGGGGGGTGTAGATACGCAGTATTTT.

The V gene is TRBV7-6, the J gene TRBJ2-5; D remains ambiguous. The CDR3 runs to 12 residues. Germline values: CDR1 SGHVS, CDR2 FNYEAQ. The V end lost 5 bases, the J end lost 7 bases, and 11 bases lay between the germline ends. The CDR3 DNA is TGTGCCAGCAGCCGACTGGAGAGGACCCAGTACTTC. This gives the protein CASSRLERTQYF.

The chain combines TRBV6-5 with TRBJ2-3, with a tentative D call TRBD1 (5 bases). Trimming stripped 0 bases from V and 4 bases from J, with 11 bases between. Per the germline V gene, CDR1 is MNHEY and CDR2 is SVGAGI. This CDR3 is 15 amino acids long. CDR3 nucleotides: TGTGCCAGCAGTTACTCTACAGGTTTGGCAGATACGCAGTATTTT. Protein sequence: CASSYSTGLADTQYF.

The V gene is TRBV30, the J gene TRBJ2-5; tentative D call: TRBD1 (5 bases). Trimming removed 2 bases at V and 5 bases at J, with 12 bases between. CDR1 is GTSNPN and CDR2 is SVGIG in the germline V gene (reference sequence). This CDR3 is 13 amino acids long. The DNA of the CDR3 is TGTGCCTGGAGTCTAGGGGTGGGGGAGACCCAGTACTTC. Translation: CAWSLGVGETQYF.

The chain recombines TRBV7-2 with TRBJ1-1, with 9 bases identical to TRBD1. The V gene end was trimmed by 0 bases and the J gene end by 5 bases; junction bases not matched to a gene: 10. The CDR3 runs to 17 residues. Germline V gene lookup returns CDR1 SGHTA and CDR2 FQGNSA. The CDR3 DNA follows: TGTGCCAGCAGCTTAGCGCGGGACAGGGAAGTAGGGACTGAAGCTTTCTTT. Its protein is CASSLARDREVGTEAFF. The full variable domain, rest sourced from reference TRBV7-2 and TRBJ1-1, is GAGVSQSPSNKVTEKGKDVELRCDPISGHTALYWYRQSLGQGLEFLIYFQGNSAPDKSGLPSDRFSAERTGGSVSTLTIQRTQQEDSAVYLCASSLARDREVGTEAFFGQGTRLTVV.

The chain carries TRBV28 and TRBJ1-5; 10 nucleotides agree with TRBD1. The CDR3 has 15 residues. With V trimmed by 8 bases and J by 7 bases, 11 bases remained unmatched. Per the germline V gene, CDR1 is MDHEN and CDR2 is SYDVKM. The CDR3 nucleotides read TGTGCCAGCGGCGGGACAGGGGTTGACGGGCAGCCCCAGCATTTT. Translating gives CASGGTGVDGQPQHF.

This chain uses TRBV6-5 with TRBJ2-7; D may be TRBD1 or TRBD2 (5 bases each). Trimming left V 6 bases short and J 3 bases short, with 18 bases between. The CDR3 runs to 15 residues. CDR1 and CDR2 (germline): MNHEY, SVGAGI. The CDR3 nucleotides are TGTGCCAGCAGCCGACGCCGGGACCACGACTACGAGCAGTACTTC. It translates to CASSRRRDHDYEQYF.

The chain uses TRBV27 and TRBJ2-5; TRBD2 aligns across 11 bases. This CDR3 is 15 amino acids long. Germline values: CDR1 MNHEY, CDR2 SMNVEV (reference sequence). The trim removed 3 bases at V and 5 bases at J, leaving 5 bases unmatched. The CDR3 loop is CASSLLAGGRETQYF. In nucleotides, the CDR3 is TGTGCCAGCAGTTTGCTAGCGGGAGGTAGGGAGACCCAGTACTTC.

The V gene is TRBV18, the J gene TRBJ2-1; D call uncertain. Trimming stripped 0 bases from V and 6 bases from J, with 6 bases between. CDR3 size: 13 residues. Germline loops: CDR1 KGHSH, CDR2 LQKENI. CDR3: CASSPPDPNEQFF. The CDR3 coding sequence is TGTGCCAGCTCACCACCGGACCCCAATGAGCAGTTCTTC.

The chain is built from TRBV11-1 and TRBJ2-5; D remains ambiguous. The CDR3 spans 14 residues. The ends were cut back, 3 bases at V and 5 bases at J, with 13 bases in the middle. The germline gives CDR1 SGHAT, CDR2 FQDESV (reference sequence). The CDR3 spells CASSFQSGSETQYF. For the CDR3, the DNA is TGTGCCAGCAGCTTTCAATCAGGCTCCGAGACCCAGTACTTC.

V and J are TRBV6-5 and TRBJ1-3; tentatively, D is TRBD1 (6 bases). This CDR3 spans 16 amino acids. The germline V and J ends were trimmed by 0 bases and 2 bases, with 11 bases remaining between them. Germline lookup yields CDR1 MNHEY and CDR2 SVGAGI. CDR3 loop: CASSYSWGAAGNTIYF. The CDR3 DNA follows: TGTGCCAGCAGTTACTCGTGGGGGGCGGCTGGAAACACCATATATTTT.

This clone was seen a few times. V usage is TRBV2 and J usage is TRBJ1-2; D gene ambiguous. Trimming cost V 6 bases and J 4 bases, with 12 bases left between them. Germline V CDR1 and CDR2: SNHLY, FYNNEI. The CDR3 runs to 13 residues. In DNA, the CDR3 is TGTGCCAGCAGAGAACCCGAGCCCTATGGCTACACCTTC. Its translation is CASREPEPYGYTF.

This clone was counted a single time. The chain combines TRBV7-8 with TRBJ2-2, with D perhaps TRBD2 (6 bases). The V end was cut by 4 bases, the J end by 0 bases, with 12 bases between. Germline CDR1 and CDR2: SGHVS and FQNEAQ. CDR3 length: 16 residues. For the CDR3, the DNA is TGTGCCAGCAGCTCCCCGGGACTTGCGAACACCGGGGAGCTGTTTTTT. It specifies CASSSPGLANTGELFF.

The genes are TRBV3-1 (or the pseudogene TRBV3-2) and TRBJ2-7; possibly TRBD2 for D (5 bases). The CDR3 spans 15 residues. Germline CDR1 reads LGHDT; CDR2 reads YNNKEL (reference sequence). The V and J ends lost 1 base and 3 bases respectively, with 13 bases between them. The CDR3 is CASSQVATRYYEQYF. The CDR3, as DNA: TGTGCCAGCAGCCAAGTTGCTACTAGATACTACGAGCAGTACTTC.

The V and J genes are TRBV18 and TRBJ2-4; D is perhaps TRBD1 (6 bases). This CDR3 region has 21 residues. Trimming left V 3 bases short and J 1 base short, with 28 bases between. The V gene's germline CDR1 is KGHSH and CDR2 LQKENI. CDR3 DNA sequence: TGTGCCAGCTCACCGCCGCCGACAGGACTTATCCCTAGGCTCGCCAAAAACATTCAGTACTTC. Translated, it gives CASSPPPTGLIPRLAKNIQYF.

The rearrangement uses TRBV2 and TRBJ1-4; D possibly corresponds to TRBD1 (5 bases). V lost 5 bases, J lost 7 bases, and 20 bases lay in between. The germline CDR1 and CDR2 sequences are SNHLY and FYNNEI. The CDR3 totals 16 residues. The DNA of the CDR3 is TGTGCCAGCAGTCCTATTTCCGGGACGACTGGTGAAAAACTGTTTTTT. Translation gives CASSPISGTTGEKLFF.

The rearrangement joins TRBV27 to TRBJ1-2, with TRBD1 matching 8 bases. Germline values: CDR1 MNHEY, CDR2 SMNVEV (reference sequence). Losses at the gene ends were 5 bases for V and 6 bases for J; bases not matched to a gene: 5. CDR3 size: 13 residues. The CDR3 spells CASSRQGWDGYTF. DNA for the CDR3: TGTGCCAGCAGTAGACAGGGGTGGGATGGCTACACCTTC.

The chain joins TRBV6-5 to TRBJ1-5, with 8 bases identical to TRBD1. The CDR3 covers 15 residues. Germline CDR1 is MNHEY and CDR2 is SVGAGI. Trimming removed 5 bases from V and 2 bases from J; junction bases left unmatched: 5. The chain's CDR3 is CASSLGQGRNQPQHF. DNA of the CDR3: TGTGCCAGCAGTCTCGGACAGGGTCGCAATCAGCCCCAGCATTTT.

This chain links TRBV3-1 (or the pseudogene TRBV3-2) with TRBJ1-1, with 7 positions matching TRBD1. V dropped 5 bases and J dropped 1; count of bases not matched to a gene: 4. The CDR3 runs to 14 residues. From germline, CDR1 is LGHDT and CDR2 YNNKEL (reference sequence). Here the CDR3 reads CASSANRGNTEAFF. CDR3 DNA sequence: TGTGCCAGCAGCGCAAACAGGGGGAACACTGAAGCTTTCTTT.

The chain employs TRBV13 and TRBJ2-7, with D perhaps TRBD1 (6 bases). This CDR3 is built from 18 residues. CDR1 is PRHDT, CDR2 FYEKMQ, per germline (reference sequence). Between the trimmed V and J ends, which lost 0 bases and 0 bases, there was a span of 18 bases. This CDR3 reads CASSLGGGLGQPSYEQYF. CDR3 DNA: TGTGCCAGCAGCTTAGGCGGTGGGCTTGGACAGCCCTCCTACGAGCAGTACTTC.

This rearrangement joins TRBV7-2 to TRBJ1-5; maybe TRBD1 (6 bases). This CDR3 has 15 residues. CDR1 and CDR2 (germline): SGHTA, FQGNSA. Trimming stripped 4 bases from V and 0 bases from J, with 10 bases between. As DNA, the CDR3 is TGTGCCAGCAGCTGGAGCAGGGGTAGCAATCAGCCCCAGCATTTT. It codes for CASSWSRGSNQPQHF.